A few counts support the clone carrying this T cell receptor (beta chain). This record belongs to a study of CD8+ T cells in alopecia areata. Extracted RNA was reverse transcribed, and the resulting cDNA served as sequencing template. Only in-frame clones appear in the TCRdb table, and some are missing; sequencing was by immunoSEQ multiplex PCR. This sample has around 140,000 clones, with 51% found just once. In germline, CDR1 is GTSNPN, CDR2 SVGIG (reference sequence). The CDR3 is 17 residues long. J gave up 0 bases and V 0 bases, and 6 bases lay outside the gene matches. The sample in question was CD4+ T cells sorted from blood, obtained at week 0. The receptor's source is a human donor with alopecia areata. This chain joins TRBV30 and TRBJ2-1; TRBD2 matches 9 bases. The CDR3 sequence is CAWSVRVAGVSYNEQFF. The CDR3 coding sequence is TGTGCCTGGAGTGTACGGGTAGCGGGGGTCTCCTACAATGAGCAGTTCTTC.